This T cell receptor beta chain was identified during a study of T-cell reconstitution after alpha-beta-depleted transplantation in children. Overall study findings and caveats: After one year, T-cell counts and TCRbeta diversity mostly came from new T cells. Reported findings indicate that, about two months after transplant, alpha-beta T cells came from several hundred expanded clones, which were derived from non-depleted graft cells. The origin of high day-60 TCRbeta diversity in some patients lay in surviving recipient T cells and thymic progenitors.

This clonotype was detected a few times. Its antigen remains unidentified. The library targeted TCRbeta and was prepared with unique molecular identifiers. TCRdb processed the PCR reads anew with MiXCR; each CDR3 protein has one entry. The repertoire includes about 290,000 distinct CDR3 sequences, around 7.1% of them detected once, and approximately 9.6% sits in the top ten. The sample in question was peripheral blood, obtained 360 days after TCRalphabeta/CD19-depleted stem cell transplant. This TCR was recovered from a female patient between 2 and 15 years old who had a stem cell transplant for Fanconi anemia, so the T cells may come from the graft donor.

The CDR3 DNA reads TGCGCCAGCAGCTCCCTCGAGAGAGCGGCCTACACAGATACGCAGTATTTT. Translated: CASSSLERAAYTDTQYF. The chain recombines TRBV5-1 with TRBJ2-3, with D possibly TRBD2 on 5 matching bases. Trimming pared 3 bases from V and 2 bases from J, leaving 19 bases between. The CDR3 extends over 17 amino acids. CDR1 SGHRS and CDR2 YFSETQ come from the germline V gene. Full variable domain (missing parts from reference TRBV5-1 and TRBJ2-3): KAGVTQTPRYLIKTRGQQVTLSCSPISGHRSVSWYQQTPGQGLQFLFEYFSETQRNKGNFPGRFSGRQFSNSRSEMNVSTLELGDSALYLCASSSLERAAYTDTQYFGPGTRLTVL.